This T cell receptor (beta chain) was obtained from a study of CD8 T cells in ankylosing spondylitis. General study points: Certain motif variants had earlier been reported in reactive arthritis synovial fluid and blood. Several highly homologous variants made up a TCR beta motif, and this motif appeared characteristic of ankylosing spondylitis blood. Disease-linked clones bore a CD8+ phenotype and were relatively rare in peripheral blood.

CDR1 is SQVTM and CDR2 is ANQGSEA in the germline V gene. The CDR3 is made up of 11 amino acids. Trimming took off 4 bases at V and 0 bases at J, with 2 bases between the two ends. This clonotype was picked up a small number of times. What it binds is unknown. TCRdb redid the calling of the 5' RACE reads with MiXCR, one entry per CDR3 protein. The sample yields 350,000 to 450,000 distinct CDR3 sequences, approximately 22% seen once. The sequence was obtained from a male donor with ankylosing spondylitis or in good health (not recorded which). Sequenced input: blood, either unsorted or a sorted T cell fraction (not recorded which). The genes are TRBV29-1 and TRBJ2-3; D remains unclear. The CDR3 is CSVVSTDTQYF. For the CDR3, the DNA is TGCAGCGTTGTTAGCACAGATACGCAGTATTTT.